The clone carrying this TCR beta chain was observed once. Its specificity is unknown. The data belong to a study of cytotoxic CD8 clonotypes in ibrutinib-treated CLL. Study summary: With a range of 6 to 36, the median treatment time before response samples were taken was about twelve months. Broader study findings: Different sampling times were used for sustained-remission and progressing patients. An increase in clonality occurred at ibrutinib response, followed by a return toward baseline at progression.

Germline assignment: CDR1 SGHDN and CDR2 FVKESK. V was trimmed by 4 bases and J by 1 base, leaving 12 bases between them. There are 15 residues in the CDR3. Clones were read by immunoSEQ multiplex PCR, and TCRdb kept only the in-frame ones, dropping some. The sample lists 85,000 or so clones; roughly 83% were seen once. The clonotype originates from a human donor with chronic lymphocytic leukemia. The chain is built from TRBV14 and TRBJ2-3; tentative D call: TRBD2 (6 bases). This specimen was PBMCs, taken after 12 months of ibrutinib treatment. The CDR3 sequence is CASSLGASGTDTQYF. Here the CDR3 DNA reads TGTGCCAGCAGCCTAGGGGCTAGCGGCACAGATACGCAGTATTTT.